The clone carrying this TCR beta chain was counted ten times or more. The data derive from a study of CD8 T cells in ankylosing spondylitis. The V segment lost 4 bases and the J segment 1 base; nucleotides outside the gene matches: 4. Germline V gene data show CDR1 as MNHEY and CDR2 as SMNVEV (reference sequence). This CDR3 has 15 residues. TCRdb reprocessed the 5' RACE reads via MiXCR and lists one record per CDR3 protein. The data hold under 55,000 distinct CDR3 sequences, with about 7% observed a single time. The chain couples TRBV27 to TRBJ2-1; 7 positions agree with TRBD1. The source is a female donor with ankylosing spondylitis or in good health (not recorded which). The sequencing sample was made of blood, either unsorted or a sorted T cell fraction (not recorded which). The CDR3 region has the DNA TGTGCCAGCAGTTCTCGGGACAGATCCTACAATGAGCAGTTCTTC. It specifies CASSSRDRSYNEQFF.